This T cell receptor beta chain was sequenced for a study of blood T cell repertoires in COVID-19. Background on the study: T cells, B-cell-depleted T cells, or PBMCs provided the cDNA or gDNA that served as material.

Authors' analysis steps: Cell counts per sample came from amplifying reference gene primers. TCRdb's copy holds only in-frame clones and misses some; the assay was immunoSEQ multiplex PCR. From that table come the V and J calls and clone size; the DNA was used to work out D and trimming. The profile shows 110,000 to 150,000 clones, approximately 90% of them singletons. The germline gives CDR1 SGHDN, CDR2 FVKESK. The trim removed 3 bases at V and 7 bases at J, leaving 8 bases unmatched. The CDR3 has 15 amino acids. The receptor's source is a woman aged 55-70 years with active COVID-19. Sequencing used peripheral blood. V and J are TRBV14 and TRBJ1-4; TRBD1 aligns across 7 bases. CDR3 nucleotide sequence: TGTGCCAGCAGCCAGGCACAGGGGCCCGGTGAAAAACTGTTTTTT. Protein: CASSQAQGPGEKLFF. Using reference TRBV14 and TRBJ1-4 for the parts outside the CDR3, the full variable domain is EAGVTQFPSHSVIEKGQTVTLRCDPISGHDNLYWYRRVMGKEIKFLLHFVKESKQDESGMPNNRFLAERTGGTYSTLKVQPAELEDSGVYFCASSQAQGPGEKLFFGSGTQLSVL.